A single sample is the source of the 28 T cell receptor beta chains below, sequenced in a study of technical replicates of blood from a handful of donors listed by TCRdb under 2017. Libraries were built with the immunoSEQ multiplex PCR assay. In its TCRdb copy, this immuneACCESS table keeps in-frame sequences only and misses some clones. Where compared with another copy, unresolved V genes explain less than half of these, and the others have no known cause. This sample has 64,000 or so clones in its table, and approximately 84% of those were observed once. The ten largest make up 5.1% of the sample. Source material: PBMCs. The receptors stem from a human donor in good health. Some clones in this sample may be carry-over from other donors' samples.

The gene calls are TRBV5-6 and TRBJ1-1; 7 positions agree with TRBD1. The CDR3 extends over 13 amino acids. With V trimmed by 0 bases and J by 5 bases, 1 base remained unmatched. Germline V CDR1 and CDR2: SGHDT, YYEEEE. The CDR3: CASSLGTGTEAFF. In DNA, the CDR3 is TGTGCCAGCAGCTTGGGGACAGGAACTGAAGCTTTCTTT.

The rearrangement links TRBV7-9 to TRBJ1-4, with D possibly being TRBD1 (6 bases). Per the germline V gene, CDR1 is SEHNR and CDR2 is FQNEAQ (reference sequence). The CDR3 spans 15 residues. V was shortened by 5 bases and J by 7 bases, with 17 bases between the two germline ends. CDR3 amino acids: CASSPGGADSEKLFF. DNA for the CDR3: TGTGCCAGCAGCCCCGGGGGGGCTGATTCTGAAAAACTGTTTTTT.

The chain combines TRBV7-6 with TRBJ2-2; 9 positions agree with TRBD2. CDR3 size: 17 residues. The trim removed 5 bases at V and 0 bases at J, leaving 7 bases unmatched. Germline-derived CDR1 and CDR2 are SGHVS and FNYEAQ. The CDR3 loop is CASSPRAGGPNTGELFF. In DNA form, the CDR3 reads TGTGCCAGCAGCCCTCGGGCGGGAGGGCCGAACACCGGGGAGCTGTTTTTT.

The V call is TRBV4-3, the J call TRBJ2-7, with 9 bases fitting TRBD1. With 2 bases clipped from V and 4 bases from J, the junction kept 6 bases outside the gene matches. This CDR3 region has 15 residues. Germline-derived CDR1 and CDR2 are LGHNA and YSLEER. CDR3 in DNA: TGCGCCAGCAGCCAAAGCCGGGACAGGGTGTACGAGCAGTACTTC. Translated, it gives CASSQSRDRVYEQYF.

The CDR3 spells CAISDPSGVAGELFF. For the CDR3, the DNA is TGTGCCATCAGTGACCCTAGCGGGGTCGCCGGGGAGCTGTTTTTT. The chain recombines TRBV10-3 with TRBJ2-2; 9 bases are shared with TRBD2. CDR3 size: 15 residues. Germline V gene sequence: CDR1 ENHRY, CDR2 SYGVKD. J lost 6 bases, V lost 3 bases, and 5 bases had no gene match.

The CDR3 DNA reads TGTGCCAGCAGCGTCCGGGACAGTGGTCTCGCTTTCTTT. Protein product: CASSVRDSGLAFF. The J gene is TRBJ1-1, the V gene TRBV9; TRBD1 matches at 7 bases. This CDR3 is built from 13 residues. The germline CDR1 and CDR2 sequences are SGDLS and YYNGEE. Germline trimming cut 2 bases from V and 11 bases from J; bases unmatched to any gene: 9.

The rearrangement links TRBV5-1 to TRBJ2-2; the match to TRBD1 covers 9 bases. The CDR3 spans 15 residues. Germline V gene sequence: CDR1 SGHRS, CDR2 YFSETQ. The V and J ends lost 5 bases and 2 bases, in that order; junction bases with no gene match: 4. The CDR3 nucleotides are TGCGCCAGCAGGAGACAGGGGGGAAACACCGGGGAGCTGTTTTTT. Amino acid sequence: CASRRQGGNTGELFF. The full variable domain, rest sourced from reference TRBV5-1 and TRBJ2-2, is KAGVTQTPRYLIKTRGQQVTLSCSPISGHRSVSWYQQTPGQGLQFLFEYFSETQRNKGNFPGRFSGRQFSNSRSEMNVSTLELGDSALYLCASRRQGGNTGELFFGEGSRLTVL.

The chain carries TRBV5-1 and TRBJ2-7; 11 bases match TRBD1. Germline V gives CDR1 SGHRS, CDR2 YFSETQ. The trim removed 4 bases at V and 5 bases at J, leaving 8 bases unmatched. The length of the CDR3 is 15 residues. The CDR3 nucleotides read TGCGCCAGCAGCACGGGGGGACAGGGGGGCCACGAGCAGTACTTC. This codes for CASSTGGQGGHEQYF.

This clone showed up just once. V is TRBV4-3 and J is TRBJ2-7; D possibly corresponds to TRBD1 (7 bases). Trimming stripped 3 bases from V and 4 bases from J, with 19 bases between. CDR3 length: 16 amino acids. Germline V lookup: CDR1 LGHNA, CDR2 YSLEER. Here the CDR3 DNA reads TGCGCCAGCAGCCAGACACGACAGGGAGGAGGGTACGAGCAGTACTTC. Its translation: CASSQTRQGGGYEQYF.

This chain connects TRBV9 to TRBJ2-6; the match to TRBD1 covers 8 bases. Looked up from germline, CDR1 is SGDLS and CDR2 is YYNGEE. This CDR3 has 19 residues. Trimming removed 4 bases from V and 0 bases from J; junction bases left unmatched: 12. CDR3: CASSSTHGQGDSGANVLTF. CDR3 nucleotides: TGTGCCAGCAGCTCCACCCATGGACAGGGAGACTCTGGGGCCAACGTCCTGACTTTC.

This chain uses TRBV4-1 with TRBJ1-1; 8 bases fit TRBD1. Germline-derived CDR1 and CDR2 are MGHRA and YSYEKL. After removal of 2 bases from V and 5 bases from J, the junction contained 13 bases not matched to a gene. This CDR3 has 17 amino acids. The DNA for the CDR3 is TGCGCCAGCAGCCAACTAGGTGGACAGGGAAGGGGGACTGAAGCTTTCTTT. This gives the protein CASSQLGGQGRGTEAFF.

This chain joins TRBV6-1 and TRBJ2-7, with TRBD2 identical over 7 bases. Per germline, CDR1 MNHNS and CDR2 SASEGT. V lost 3 bases, J lost 4 bases, and 6 bases stayed unmatched. The CDR3 consists of 14 residues. In nucleotides, the CDR3 is TGTGCCAGCAGTGATCAGGCGGGAGTTTACGAGCAGTACTTC. It yields the protein CASSDQAGVYEQYF.

This chain links TRBV11-2 with TRBJ1-1; weak D call: TRBD1 (5 bases). Trimming took 5 bases from V and 3 from J, leaving 22 bases between them. CDR3 length equals 17 residues. In germline, CDR1 is SGHAT, CDR2 FQNNGV. CDR3 sequence: CASSPRKGGGGYTEAFF. CDR3 DNA sequence: TGTGCCAGCAGCCCCCGAAAAGGCGGCGGGGGTTACACTGAAGCTTTCTTT.

The rearrangement links TRBV10-3 to TRBJ2-1; the match to TRBD1 covers 10 bases. Unmatched junction bases numbered 6, after V lost 0 bases and J lost 4 bases. The CDR3 extends over 17 amino acids. Germline assignment: CDR1 ENHRY and CDR2 SYGVKD. This CDR3 reads CAISESFRGQGYNEQFF. Here the CDR3 DNA reads TGTGCCATCAGTGAGTCCTTTCGGGGACAGGGGTACAATGAGCAGTTCTTC.

The chain carries TRBV5-5 and TRBJ1-3; TRBD1 might be the D (5 bases). Deletions cut 1 base from V and 1 base from J, with 12 bases between. In germline, CDR1 is SGHKS, CDR2 YYEKEE (reference sequence). CDR3 length: 16 residues. The CDR3: CASSLKSTASGNTIYF. The DNA of the CDR3 is TGTGCCAGCAGCTTGAAGTCGACAGCTTCTGGAAACACCATATATTTT.

This rearrangement joins TRBV15 to TRBJ2-1; D gene uncertain. This CDR3 is built from 13 residues. V was shortened by 0 bases and J by 9 bases, with 9 bases between the two germline ends. Germline CDR1 is LNHNV and CDR2 is YYDKDF (reference sequence). The CDR3 sequence is CATSRDALGEQFF. In DNA form, the CDR3 reads TGTGCCACCAGCAGAGATGCGCTTGGTGAGCAGTTCTTC.

V and J are TRBV5-1 and TRBJ2-5; 9 nucleotides match TRBD1. The CDR3 length is 16 residues. Per the germline V gene, CDR1 is SGHRS and CDR2 is YFSETQ. With V trimmed by 0 bases and J by 0 bases, 3 bases remained unmatched. CDR3 coding DNA: TGCGCCAGCAGCTTGGCCGGGACAGGGTACCAAGAGACCCAGTACTTC. Encoded protein: CASSLAGTGYQETQYF.

V gene TRBV5-1 combines with J gene TRBJ1-6; D uncertain. This CDR3 region has 17 residues. Deletions cut 4 bases from V and 8 bases from J, with 22 bases between. Germline-derived CDR1 and CDR2 are SGHRS and YFSETQ. This CDR3 is CASSLSQHAAADSPLHF. Written as DNA, the CDR3 is TGCGCCAGCAGCCTTAGCCAGCACGCGGCAGCCGATTCACCCCTCCACTTT.

This chain connects TRBV4-3 to TRBJ1-1; D remains ambiguous. The germline V gene has CDR1 LGHNA and CDR2 YSLEER. Deletions cut 4 bases from V and 3 bases from J, with 9 bases between. CDR3 length equals 13 residues. CDR3 DNA: TGCGCCAGCAGCCCCGCGCGGGACACTGAAGCTTTCTTT. Encoded protein: CASSPARDTEAFF.

The rearrangement uses TRBV4-2 and TRBJ1-1; TRBD1 agrees at 8 bases. The CDR3 sequence is 17 residues long. Germline V lookup: CDR1 LGHNA, CDR2 YNFKEQ. V was clipped by 0 bases and J by 0 bases; unmatched bases: 6. The DNA for the CDR3 is TGTGCCAGCAGCCAAGATTTGACAGGGGCTATGAACACTGAAGCTTTCTTT. Its translation: CASSQDLTGAMNTEAFF.

The chain combines TRBV18 with TRBJ2-1, with unresolved D. The germline gives CDR1 KGHSH, CDR2 LQKENI. Trimming shortened V by 3 bases and J by 9 bases, and 12 bases separated the two germline ends. CDR3 length: 13 residues. The CDR3 DNA is TGTGCCAGCTCACCGCAAGCGCGCCCTGAGCAGTTCTTC. Its protein product is CASSPQARPEQFF. The full variable domain, its missing parts supplied by reference TRBV18 and TRBJ2-1, is NAGVMQNPRHLVRRRGQEARLRCSPMKGHSHVYWYRQLPEEGLKFMVYLQKENIIDESGMPKERFSAEFPKEGPSILRIQQVVRGDSAAYFCASSPQARPEQFFGPGTRLTVL.

The J gene is TRBJ1-5, the V gene TRBV25-1; D perhaps matches TRBD1 (5 bases). The germline V and J ends were trimmed by 3 bases and 4 bases, with 13 bases remaining between them. In germline, CDR1 is MGHDK, CDR2 SYGVNS. The CDR3 length is 15 residues. CDR3 sequence: CASSDSGQQNQPQHF. In DNA, the CDR3 is TGTGCCAGCAGTGACTCTGGACAACAGAATCAGCCCCAGCATTTT.

The chain carries TRBV12-5 and TRBJ2-7; 10 nucleotides align to TRBD1. The junction had 8 bases not matched to a gene; V was cut back by 6 bases and J by 3 bases. The CDR3 runs to 15 residues. Germline-derived CDR1 and CDR2 are LGHNT and FRNRAP. The DNA for the CDR3 is TGTGCTAGTGGCCGAGACAGGGGGCGCATCTACGAGCAGTACTTC. Translating gives CASGRDRGRIYEQYF.

The chain uses TRBV7-9 and TRBJ2-7; 9 nucleotides agree with TRBD1. CDR3 length equals 14 residues. Per the germline V gene, CDR1 is SEHNR and CDR2 is FQNEAQ (reference sequence). The trim removed 6 bases at V and 6 bases at J, leaving 9 bases unmatched. CDR3 in amino acids: CASRPSGTGIEQYF. In DNA form, the CDR3 reads TGTGCCAGCAGGCCCTCCGGGACAGGGATCGAGCAGTACTTC.

This chain connects TRBV5-8 to TRBJ2-2, with D maybe TRBD1 (5 bases). With 0 bases removed from V and 0 bases from J, the gap between germline ends came to 6 bases. Germline CDR1 reads SGHTS; CDR2 reads YDEGEE. The CDR3 length is 15 residues. Here the CDR3 reads CASSLVGANTGELFF. Here the CDR3 DNA reads TGTGCCAGCAGCTTGGTAGGGGCGAACACCGGGGAGCTGTTTTTT.

V is TRBV14 and J is TRBJ2-7, with 8 bases that match TRBD1. Germline V gene data show CDR1 as SGHDN and CDR2 as FVKESK. Unmatched junction bases numbered 7, after V lost 0 bases and J lost 0 bases. The CDR3 totals 17 residues. The DNA of the CDR3 is TGTGCCAGCAGCCAAGAAGTTCCCGGGACAGGCTCCTACGAGCAGTACTTC. It is translated as CASSQEVPGTGSYEQYF.

With regard to this clone: It is likely a read error, because the conserved phenylalanine at the end of the CDR3 is missing. No DNA is shown, since the ends of the CDR3 on it are uncertain; the CDR3 is the one TCRdb lists. The chain has TRBV4-3 and TRBJ2-7; TRBD2 was called by the table and not checked on the DNA. Germline CDR1 and CDR2: LGHNA and YSLEER. The CDR3 spans 15 residues, counting both ends. The chain's CDR3 is CASSQETPLAGGPMN.

This clone was found once. In DNA form, the CDR3 reads TGCGCCAGCAGCCATTCATCTAGCGGGATATATGAGCAGTTCTTC. Its protein product is CASSHSSSGIYEQFF. The rearrangement joins TRBV4-3 to TRBJ2-1; 9 nucleotides match TRBD2. In germline, CDR1 is LGHNA, CDR2 YSLEER. The CDR3 sequence is 15 residues long. After removal of 3 bases from V and 8 bases from J, the junction contained 8 bases not matched to a gene.